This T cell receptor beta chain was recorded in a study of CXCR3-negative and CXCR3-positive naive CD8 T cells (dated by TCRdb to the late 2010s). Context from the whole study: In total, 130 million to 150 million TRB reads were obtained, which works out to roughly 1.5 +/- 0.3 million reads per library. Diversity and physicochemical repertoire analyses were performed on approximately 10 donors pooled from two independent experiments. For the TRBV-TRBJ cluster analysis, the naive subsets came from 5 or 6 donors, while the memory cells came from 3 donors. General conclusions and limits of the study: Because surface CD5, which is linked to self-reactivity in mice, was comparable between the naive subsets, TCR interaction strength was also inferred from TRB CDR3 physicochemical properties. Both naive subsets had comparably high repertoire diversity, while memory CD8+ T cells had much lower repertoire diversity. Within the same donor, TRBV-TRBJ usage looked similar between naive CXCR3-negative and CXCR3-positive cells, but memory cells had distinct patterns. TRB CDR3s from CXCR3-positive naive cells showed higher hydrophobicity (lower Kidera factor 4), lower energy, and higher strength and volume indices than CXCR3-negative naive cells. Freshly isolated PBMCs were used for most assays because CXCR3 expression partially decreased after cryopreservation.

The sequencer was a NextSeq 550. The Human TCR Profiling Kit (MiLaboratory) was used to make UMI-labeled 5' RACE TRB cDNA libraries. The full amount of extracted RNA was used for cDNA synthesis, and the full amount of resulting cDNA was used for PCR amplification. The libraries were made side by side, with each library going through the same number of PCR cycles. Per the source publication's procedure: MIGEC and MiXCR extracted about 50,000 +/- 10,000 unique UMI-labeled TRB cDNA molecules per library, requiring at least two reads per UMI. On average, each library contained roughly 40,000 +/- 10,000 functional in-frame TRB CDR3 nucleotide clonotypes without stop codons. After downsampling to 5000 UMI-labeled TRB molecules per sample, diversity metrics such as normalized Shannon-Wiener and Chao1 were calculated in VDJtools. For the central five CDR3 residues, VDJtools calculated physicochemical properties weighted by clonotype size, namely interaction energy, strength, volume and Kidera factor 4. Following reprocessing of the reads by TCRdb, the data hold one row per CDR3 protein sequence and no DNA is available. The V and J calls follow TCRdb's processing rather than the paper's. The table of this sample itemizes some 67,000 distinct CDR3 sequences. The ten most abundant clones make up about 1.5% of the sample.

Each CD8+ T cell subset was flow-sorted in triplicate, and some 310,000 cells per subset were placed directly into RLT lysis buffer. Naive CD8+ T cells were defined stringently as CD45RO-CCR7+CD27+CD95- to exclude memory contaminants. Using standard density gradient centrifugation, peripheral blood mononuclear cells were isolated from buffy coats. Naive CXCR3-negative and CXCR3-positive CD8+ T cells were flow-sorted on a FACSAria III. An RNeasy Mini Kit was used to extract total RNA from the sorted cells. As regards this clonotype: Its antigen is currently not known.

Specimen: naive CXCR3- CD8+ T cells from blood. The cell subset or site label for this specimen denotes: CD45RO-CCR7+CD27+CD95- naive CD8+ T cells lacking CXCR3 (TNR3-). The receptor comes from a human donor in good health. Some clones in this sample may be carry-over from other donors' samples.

CDR3 region: CASSAASGGVNIQYF. This chain is built from TRBV5-1 and TRBJ2-4; with no DNA, the TCRdb D assignment of TRBD2 cannot be verified. The CDR3 sequence holds 15 residues, the cysteine and phenylalanine included. The DNA sequence is not available. Sequences SGHRS (CDR1) and YFSETQ (CDR2) are obtained from the germline V gene.